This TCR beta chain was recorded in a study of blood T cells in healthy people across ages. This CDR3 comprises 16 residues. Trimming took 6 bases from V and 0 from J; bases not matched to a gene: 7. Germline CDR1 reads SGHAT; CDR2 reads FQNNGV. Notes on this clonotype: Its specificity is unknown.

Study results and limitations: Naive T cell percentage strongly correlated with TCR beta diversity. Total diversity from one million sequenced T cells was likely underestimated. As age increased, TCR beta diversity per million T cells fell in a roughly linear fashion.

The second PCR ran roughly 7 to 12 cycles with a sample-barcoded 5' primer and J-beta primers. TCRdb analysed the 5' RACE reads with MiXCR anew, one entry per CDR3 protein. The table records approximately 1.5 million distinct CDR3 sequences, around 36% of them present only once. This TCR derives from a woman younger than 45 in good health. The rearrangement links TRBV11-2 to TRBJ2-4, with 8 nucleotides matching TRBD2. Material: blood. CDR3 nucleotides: TGTGCCAGCAGTCCCGGGAGGGGTCTAGCCAAAAACATTCAGTACTTC. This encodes CASSPGRGLAKNIQYF.